This T cell receptor beta chain was sequenced for a study of early T cells in non-severe SARS-CoV-2 infection. Attachment of unique molecular identifiers was made to individual cDNA molecules. TCRdb recomputed calls from the 5' RACE reads with MiXCR, one row per CDR3 protein. The sample lists about 77,000 distinct CDR3 sequences; 5% were seen once. This clonotype was seen many times. The antigen remains unidentified. Study-wide points: VDJdb matches were skewed toward anti-spike CD8 T cell responses.

The CDR3 consists of 15 residues. Deletions cut 0 bases from V and 0 bases from J, with 8 bases between. Germline V CDR1 and CDR2: SGHRS, YFSETQ. The material sequenced was whole blood, taken at baseline. This sequence originates from an adult who was a healthcare worker with PCR-confirmed SARS-CoV-2 infection or an uninfected control (not recorded which). The V gene is TRBV5-1, the J gene TRBJ2-3; D remains unclear. The CDR3 spells CASSLGDVSTDTQYF. Here the CDR3 DNA reads TGCGCCAGCAGCTTGGGAGACGTAAGCACAGATACGCAGTATTTT.